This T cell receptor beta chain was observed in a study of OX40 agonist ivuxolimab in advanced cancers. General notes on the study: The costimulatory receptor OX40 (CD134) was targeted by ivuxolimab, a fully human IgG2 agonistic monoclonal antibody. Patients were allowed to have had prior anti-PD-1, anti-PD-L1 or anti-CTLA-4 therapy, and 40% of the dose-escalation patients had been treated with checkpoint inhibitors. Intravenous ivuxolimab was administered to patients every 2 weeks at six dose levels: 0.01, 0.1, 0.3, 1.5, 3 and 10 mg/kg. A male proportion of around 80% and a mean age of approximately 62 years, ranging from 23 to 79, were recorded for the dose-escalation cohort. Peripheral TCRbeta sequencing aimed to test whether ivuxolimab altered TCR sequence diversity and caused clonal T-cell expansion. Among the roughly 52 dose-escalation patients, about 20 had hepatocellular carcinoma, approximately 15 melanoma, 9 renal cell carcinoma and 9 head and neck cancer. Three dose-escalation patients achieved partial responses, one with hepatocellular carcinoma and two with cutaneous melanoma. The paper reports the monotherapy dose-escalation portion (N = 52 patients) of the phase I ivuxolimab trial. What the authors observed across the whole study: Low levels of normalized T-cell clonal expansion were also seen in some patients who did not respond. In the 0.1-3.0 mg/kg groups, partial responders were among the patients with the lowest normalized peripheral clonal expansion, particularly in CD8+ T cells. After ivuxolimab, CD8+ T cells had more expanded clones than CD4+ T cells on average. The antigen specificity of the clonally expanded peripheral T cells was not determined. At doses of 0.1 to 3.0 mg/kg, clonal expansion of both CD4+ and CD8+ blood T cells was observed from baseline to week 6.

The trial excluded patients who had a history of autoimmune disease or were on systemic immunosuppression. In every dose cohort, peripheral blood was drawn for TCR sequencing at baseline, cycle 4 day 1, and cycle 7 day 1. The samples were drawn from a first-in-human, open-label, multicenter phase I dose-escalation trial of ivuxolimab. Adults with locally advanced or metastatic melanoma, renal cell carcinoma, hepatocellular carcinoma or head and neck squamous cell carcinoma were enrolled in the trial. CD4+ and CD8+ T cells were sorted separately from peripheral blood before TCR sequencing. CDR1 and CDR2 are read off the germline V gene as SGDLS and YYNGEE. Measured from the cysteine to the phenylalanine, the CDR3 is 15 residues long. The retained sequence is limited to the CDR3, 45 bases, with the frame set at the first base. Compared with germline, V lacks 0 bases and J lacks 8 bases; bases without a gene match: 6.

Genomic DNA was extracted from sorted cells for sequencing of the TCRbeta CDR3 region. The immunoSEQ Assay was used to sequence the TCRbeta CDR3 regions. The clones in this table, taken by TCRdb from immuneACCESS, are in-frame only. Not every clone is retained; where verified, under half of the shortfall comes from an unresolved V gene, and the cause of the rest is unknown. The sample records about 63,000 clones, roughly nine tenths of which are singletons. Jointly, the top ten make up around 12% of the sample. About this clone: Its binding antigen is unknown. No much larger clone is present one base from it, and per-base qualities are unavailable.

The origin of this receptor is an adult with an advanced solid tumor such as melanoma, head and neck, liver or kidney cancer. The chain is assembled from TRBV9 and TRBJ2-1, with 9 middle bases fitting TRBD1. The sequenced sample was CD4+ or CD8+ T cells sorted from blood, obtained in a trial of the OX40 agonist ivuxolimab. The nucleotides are TGTGCCAGCAGCGTAGAGGGACAGGGTTCCGATGAGCAGTTCTTC. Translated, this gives CASSVEGQGSDEQFF.